The clone carrying this T cell receptor beta chain was recorded a few times. Antigen: not known. Repertoires were generated with immunoSEQ multiplex PCR, while TCRdb's copy carries only in-frame clones and drops some. The data show fewer than 50,000 clones, with approximately 74% seen just once and roughly 13% held by the top ten. These data originate in a study of cytotoxic CD8 clonotypes in ibrutinib-treated CLL. Study context: Among patients, around 25 responded partially and 2 completely; about 14 then stayed remitted and roughly 12 progressed after median around 68 months. General study results and limits: Baseline levels were approached again at progression, after clonality had risen at ibrutinib response.

V shed 5 bases, J shed 4 bases, and the junction held 10 bases outside the gene matches. This CDR3 region has 16 residues. CDR1 and CDR2 (germline): SGHVS, FNYEAQ. Source: PBMCs, taken after 12 months of ibrutinib treatment. This sequence was found in a human donor with chronic lymphocytic leukemia. This chain joins TRBV7-6 and TRBJ2-5; 10 bases map to TRBD1. CDR3 residues: CASSANSGTGAETQYF. CDR3 nucleotide sequence: TGTGCCAGCAGCGCCAACTCCGGGACAGGGGCAGAGACCCAGTACTTC.